This record covers a single TCR beta chain. The target of this receptor is not known. Base qualities are not recorded, but no much larger clone differs from it by a single base. Receptors were amplified or captured by the immunoSEQ multiplex PCR assay. For most patients, genomic DNA was isolated with the Qiagen DNeasy Blood and Tissue Kit and shipped frozen to Adaptive Biotechnologies for TCR sequencing. For most patients, genomic DNA was subjected to high-throughput TCR-beta CDR3 sequencing by Adaptive Biotechnologies. The study's processing was this. Adaptive's ImmunoSEQ software supplied the TCR sequencing data for 18 patients, while MiXCR and VDJtools were used to process three other patients. To correct CD4 versus CD8 sorting errors, sequences present in both subsets at a frequency ratio below 5:1 were removed. CDR3 nucleotide sequences shared by donor and recipient were removed because the origin of these sequences could not be assigned. At least 2-fold expansion over unstimulated cells and a minimum CFSE-low frequency of 0.002% (template counts) or 0.001% (read counts) were required for clones to be classified as alloreactive. Clones detected in sequenced pre-transplant spleen, lymph node, or MLR CFSE-low populations of the donor or recipient were defined as mappable. The cumulative frequency of alloreactive clones was calculated as a percentage of all sequences, weighted by copy number. Here the immuneACCESS table is served through TCRdb, limited to in-frame sequences with V and J called. Missing clones are a known gap in these copies; in checked studies unresolved V genes cover under half, and the rest lacks a known reason. The DNA gave D and trimming, while V, J and clone size come from that table. This sample has fewer than 150,000 clones in its table, and 85% to 95% of those were observed once. Roughly 0.15% of the sample is held by the ten biggest clonotypes.

The sample comes from a study of graft-versus-host responses after intestinal transplantation (dated by TCRdb to the early 2020s). Concerning the study at large: Recipients received multivisceral, liver-intestinal, or isolated intestinal transplants. Anti-thymocyte globulin induction was given to all recipients, followed by maintenance tacrolimus and steroids for two to four years. Bulk TCR-beta CDR3 sequencing was used to track graft-versus-host and host-versus-graft alloreactive T cell clones in the graft, circulation and bone marrow after intestinal transplantation. Alloreactive clones were identified by sequencing pre-transplant mixed lymphocyte reaction products and comparing them with unstimulated pre-transplant donor and recipient T cells. Of the roughly 24 intestinal transplant recipients enrolled in the cohort, one of whom was a retransplant, a few patients without pretransplant specimens were excluded. A peak of at least 4% donor T cells among recipient peripheral blood mononuclear cells was the definition used for donor T cell macrochimerism. Rather than going through the commercial service, samples from a few later patients were sequenced in-house on an Illumina MiSeq and processed with MiXCR. Overall study results and their limits: GvH clones turned up in recipient bone marrow, with some appearing earlier in ileal mucosa or blood, a pattern consistent with an intestinal mucosal origin. In patients with donor T cell macrochimerism, the allografts had high GvH to HvG T cell clonal ratios. The conclusions were limited by the relatively low number and heterogeneity of the intestinal transplant patients. Early after transplant, peak levels of circulating GvH clones were associated with declines in HvG clones.

Interpreted using the paper, the time point label stands for: cells obtained before transplantation from donor or recipient. CD3+CD4+ and CD3+CD8+ populations were FACS-sorted from unstimulated pre-transplant donor and recipient cells taken from spleen or lymph nodes. V is cut by 2 bases and J by 2 bases, and the space between the germline ends is 6 bases. There are 14 amino acids in the CDR3, from cysteine to phenylalanine inclusive. Of the read, only the CDR3 DNA is kept; its 42 bases are in frame from base 1. The germline V gene supplies CDR1 SGHTA and CDR2 FQGTGA. This clonotype was sampled from a human donor who received an intestinal transplant. The source was unstimulated CD4+ T cells sorted from spleen or lymph node cells, collected before intestinal transplant. The chain couples TRBV7-3 to TRBJ1-4, with TRBD1 tentatively as D gene (5 bases match). In nucleotides, the sequence is TGTGCCAGCAGCTTAGGGGACACTAATGAAAAACTGTTTTTT. Translation gives CASSLGDTNEKLFF.